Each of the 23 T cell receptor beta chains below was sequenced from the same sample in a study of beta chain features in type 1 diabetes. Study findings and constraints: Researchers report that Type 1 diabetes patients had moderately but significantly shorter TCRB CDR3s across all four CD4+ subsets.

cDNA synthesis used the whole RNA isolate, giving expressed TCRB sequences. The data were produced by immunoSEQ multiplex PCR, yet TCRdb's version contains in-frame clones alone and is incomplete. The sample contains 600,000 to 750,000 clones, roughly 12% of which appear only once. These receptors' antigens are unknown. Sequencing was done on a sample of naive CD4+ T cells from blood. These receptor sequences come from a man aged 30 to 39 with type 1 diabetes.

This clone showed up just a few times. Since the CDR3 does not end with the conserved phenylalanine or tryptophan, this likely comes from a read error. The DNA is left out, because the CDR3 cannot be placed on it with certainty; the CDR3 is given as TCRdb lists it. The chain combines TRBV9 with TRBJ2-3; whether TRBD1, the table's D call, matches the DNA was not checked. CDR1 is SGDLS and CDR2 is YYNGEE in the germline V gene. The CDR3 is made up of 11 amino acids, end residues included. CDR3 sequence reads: CASSGGLGQGG.

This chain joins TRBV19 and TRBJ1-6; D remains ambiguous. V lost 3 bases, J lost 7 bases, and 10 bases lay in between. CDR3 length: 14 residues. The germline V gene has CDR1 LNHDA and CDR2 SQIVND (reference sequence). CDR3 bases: TGTGCCAGTAGTATGACTACGGGGAATTCACCCCTCCACTTT. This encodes CASSMTTGNSPLHF. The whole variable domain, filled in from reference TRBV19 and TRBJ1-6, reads DGGITQSPKYLFRKEGQNVTLSCEQNLNHDAMYWYRQDPGQGLRLIYYSQIVNDFQKGDIAEGYSVSREKKESFPLTVTSAQKNPTAFYLCASSMTTGNSPLHFGNGTRLTVT.

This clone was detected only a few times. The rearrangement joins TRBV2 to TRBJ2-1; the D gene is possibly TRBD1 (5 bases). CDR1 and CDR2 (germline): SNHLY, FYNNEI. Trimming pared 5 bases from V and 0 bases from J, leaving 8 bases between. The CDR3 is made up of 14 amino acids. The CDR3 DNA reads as TGTGCCAGCAGTACAGGAGCCTCCTACAATGAGCAGTTCTTC. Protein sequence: CASSTGASYNEQFF.

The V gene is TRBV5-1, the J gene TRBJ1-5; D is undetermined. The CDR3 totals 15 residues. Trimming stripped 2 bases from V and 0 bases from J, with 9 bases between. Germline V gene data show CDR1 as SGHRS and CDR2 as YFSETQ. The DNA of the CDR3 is TGCGCCAGCAGCTTTGAGGGATCTAGCAATCAGCCCCAGCATTTT. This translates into CASSFEGSSNQPQHF.

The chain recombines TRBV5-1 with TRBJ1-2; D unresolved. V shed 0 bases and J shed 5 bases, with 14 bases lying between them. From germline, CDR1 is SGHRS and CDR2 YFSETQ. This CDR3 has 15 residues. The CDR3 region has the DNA TGCGCCAGCAGCTTGGTAGGCAGCCAGCATTATGGCTACACCTTC. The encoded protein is CASSLVGSQHYGYTF.

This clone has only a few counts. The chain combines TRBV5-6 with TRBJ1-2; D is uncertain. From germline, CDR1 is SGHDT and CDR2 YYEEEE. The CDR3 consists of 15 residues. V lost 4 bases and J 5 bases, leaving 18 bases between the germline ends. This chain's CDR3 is CASSPGPGDPYGYTF. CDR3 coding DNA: TGTGCCAGCAGCCCGGGTCCAGGAGATCCTTATGGCTACACCTTC.

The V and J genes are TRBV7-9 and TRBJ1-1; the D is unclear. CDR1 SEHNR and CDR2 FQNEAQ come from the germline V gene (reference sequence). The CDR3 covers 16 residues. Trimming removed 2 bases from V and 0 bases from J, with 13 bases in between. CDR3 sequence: CASSLIPANMNTEAFF. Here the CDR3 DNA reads TGTGCCAGCAGCTTAATCCCTGCGAATATGAACACTGAAGCTTTCTTT.

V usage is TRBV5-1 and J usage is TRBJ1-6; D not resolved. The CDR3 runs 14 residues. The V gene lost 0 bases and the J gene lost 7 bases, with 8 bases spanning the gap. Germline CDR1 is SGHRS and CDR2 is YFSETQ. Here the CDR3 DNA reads TGCGCCAGCAGCTTGGCCCAGGAGAATTCACCCCTCCACTTT. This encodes CASSLAQENSPLHF.

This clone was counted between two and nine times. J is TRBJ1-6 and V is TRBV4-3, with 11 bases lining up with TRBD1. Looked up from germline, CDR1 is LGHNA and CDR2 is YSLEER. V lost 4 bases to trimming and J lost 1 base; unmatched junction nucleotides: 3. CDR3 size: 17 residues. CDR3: CASSRGTGGSYNSPLHF. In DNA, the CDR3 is TGCGCCAGCAGCCGCGGGACAGGGGGGTCCTATAATTCACCCCTCCACTTT.

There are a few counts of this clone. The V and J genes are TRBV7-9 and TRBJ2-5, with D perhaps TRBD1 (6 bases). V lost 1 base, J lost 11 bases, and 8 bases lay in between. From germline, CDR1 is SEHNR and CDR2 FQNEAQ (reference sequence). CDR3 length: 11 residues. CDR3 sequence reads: CASSLGGQQYF. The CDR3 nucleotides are TGTGCCAGCAGCTTAGGCGGACAGCAGTACTTC.

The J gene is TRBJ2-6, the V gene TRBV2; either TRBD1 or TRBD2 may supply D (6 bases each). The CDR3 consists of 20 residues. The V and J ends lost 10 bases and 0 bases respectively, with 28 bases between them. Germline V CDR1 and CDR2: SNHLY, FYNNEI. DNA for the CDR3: TGTGCCATCCTTCCCTATTTTTTCGGGGGCCAAAGCTCTGGGGCCAACGTCCTGACTTTC. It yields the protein CAILPYFFGGQSSGANVLTF.

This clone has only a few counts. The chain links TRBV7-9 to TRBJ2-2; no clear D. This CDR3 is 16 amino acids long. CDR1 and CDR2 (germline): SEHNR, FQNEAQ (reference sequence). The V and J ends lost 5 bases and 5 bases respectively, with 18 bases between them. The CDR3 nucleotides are TGTGCCAGCAGCCAGGACGGATCCCCGAGGACCGGGGAGCTGTTTTTT. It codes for CASSQDGSPRTGELFF.

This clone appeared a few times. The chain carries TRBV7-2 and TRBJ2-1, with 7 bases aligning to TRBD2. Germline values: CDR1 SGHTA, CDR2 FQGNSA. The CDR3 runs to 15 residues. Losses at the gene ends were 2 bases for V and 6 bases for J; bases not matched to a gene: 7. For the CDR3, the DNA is TGTGCCAGCAGCTTATTAACGGGGGGATCCAATGAGCAGTTCTTC. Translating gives CASSLLTGGSNEQFF.

The CDR3 bases are TGTGCCAGCAGCTTCCTTGACAGTACCTACGAGCAGTACTTC. Its translation: CASSFLDSTYEQYF. This rearrangement joins TRBV7-9 to TRBJ2-7, with a tentative D call TRBD1 (5 bases). V lost 3 bases to trimming and J lost 2 bases, with 11 bases between them. This CDR3 region has 14 residues. Germline assignment: CDR1 SEHNR and CDR2 FQNEAQ (reference sequence).

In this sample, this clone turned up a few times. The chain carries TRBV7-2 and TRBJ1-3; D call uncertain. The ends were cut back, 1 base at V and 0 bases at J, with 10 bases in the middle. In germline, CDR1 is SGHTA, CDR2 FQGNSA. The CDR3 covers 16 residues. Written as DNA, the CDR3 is TGTGCCAGCAGCTTAGGGCCTGCCCGCTCTGGAAACACCATATATTTT. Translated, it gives CASSLGPARSGNTIYF.

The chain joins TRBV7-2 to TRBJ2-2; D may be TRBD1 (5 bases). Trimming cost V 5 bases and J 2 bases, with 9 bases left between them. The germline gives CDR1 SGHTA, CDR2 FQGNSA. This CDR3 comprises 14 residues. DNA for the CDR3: TGTGCCAGCAGCCAGGACACCAACACCGGGGAGCTGTTTTTT. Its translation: CASSQDTNTGELFF.

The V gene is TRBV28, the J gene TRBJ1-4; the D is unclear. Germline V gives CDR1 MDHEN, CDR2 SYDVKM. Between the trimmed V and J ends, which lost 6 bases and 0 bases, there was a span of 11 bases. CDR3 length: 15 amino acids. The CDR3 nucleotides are TGTGCCAGCAGGAATTCGGAGTCAACTAATGAAAAACTGTTTTTT. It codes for CASRNSESTNEKLFF.

CDR3 sequence reads: CATGKETQYF. The CDR3 coding sequence is TGTGCCACCGGAAAAGAGACCCAGTACTTC. The chain carries TRBV25-1 and TRBJ2-5; D gene unclear. V gave up 10 bases and J gave up 3 bases, with 6 bases separating them. This CDR3 is built from 10 residues. Germline-derived CDR1 and CDR2 are MGHDK and SYGVNS. Combining the CDR3 with reference TRBV25-1 and TRBJ2-5 gives the whole variable domain EADIYQTPRYLVIGTGKKITLECSQTMGHDKMYWYQQDPGMELHLIHYSYGVNSTEKGDLSSESTVSRIRTEHFPLTLESARPSHTSQYLCATGKETQYFGPGTRLLVL.

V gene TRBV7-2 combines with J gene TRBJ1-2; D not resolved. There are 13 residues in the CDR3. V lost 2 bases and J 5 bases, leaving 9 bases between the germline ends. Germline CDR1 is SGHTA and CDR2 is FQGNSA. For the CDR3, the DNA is TGTGCCAGCAGCTTATCTTCATCGTATGGCTACACCTTC. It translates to CASSLSSSYGYTF.

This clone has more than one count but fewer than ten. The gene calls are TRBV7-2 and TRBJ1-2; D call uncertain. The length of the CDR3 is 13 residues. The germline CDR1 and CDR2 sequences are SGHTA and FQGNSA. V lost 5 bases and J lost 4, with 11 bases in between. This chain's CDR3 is CASSPVASYGYTF. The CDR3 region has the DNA TGTGCCAGCAGCCCAGTGGCGAGCTATGGCTACACCTTC. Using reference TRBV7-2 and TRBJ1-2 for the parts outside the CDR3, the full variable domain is GAGVSQSPSNKVTEKGKDVELRCDPISGHTALYWYRQSLGQGLEFLIYFQGNSAPDKSGLPSDRFSAERTGGSVSTLTIQRTQQEDSAVYLCASSPVASYGYTFGSGTRLTVV.

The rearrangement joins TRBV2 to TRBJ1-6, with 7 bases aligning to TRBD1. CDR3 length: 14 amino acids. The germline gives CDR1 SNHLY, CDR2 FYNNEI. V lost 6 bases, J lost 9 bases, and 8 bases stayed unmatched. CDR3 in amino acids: CASSATGVGSPLHF. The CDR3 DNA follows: TGTGCCAGCAGCGCAACAGGGGTCGGTTCACCCCTCCACTTT. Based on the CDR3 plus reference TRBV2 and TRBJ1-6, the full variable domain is EPEVTQTPSHQVTQMGQEVILRCVPISNHLYFYWYRQILGQKVEFLVSFYNNEISEKSEIFDDQFSVERPDGSNFTLKIRSTKLEDSAMYFCASSATGVGSPLHFGNGTRLTVT.

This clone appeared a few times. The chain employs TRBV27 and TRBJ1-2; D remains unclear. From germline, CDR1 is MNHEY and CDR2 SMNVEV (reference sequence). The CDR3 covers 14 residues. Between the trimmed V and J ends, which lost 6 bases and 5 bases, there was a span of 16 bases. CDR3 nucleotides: TGTGCCAGCAGGACGGGAGTAGGTCCTTATGGCTACACCTTC. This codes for CASRTGVGPYGYTF.

DNA of the CDR3: TGTGCCAGCTCACCAGTAGTTTCTAGCGGGGGCGCAGATACGCAGTATTTT. Translation gives CASSPVVSSGGADTQYF. The chain recombines TRBV18 with TRBJ2-3; 10 bases align to TRBD2. V dropped 2 bases and J dropped 4; count of bases not matched to a gene: 9. The CDR3 totals 17 residues. The germline gives CDR1 KGHSH, CDR2 LQKENI. The full variable domain, completed using reference TRBV18 and TRBJ2-3, is NAGVMQNPRHLVRRRGQEARLRCSPMKGHSHVYWYRQLPEEGLKFMVYLQKENIIDESGMPKERFSAEFPKEGPSILRIQQVVRGDSAAYFCASSPVVSSGGADTQYFGPGTRLTVL.